This record concerns one TCR beta chain sequence. The antigen is not known. The data stem from a study of CD8+CD57+ T cells in acquired aplastic anemia. Study conclusions and caveats: CD8+ Simpson's diversity in patients was not significantly different from that in controls. Common to patients and controls were around 30 CD8+ CDR3 sequences.

Genomic DNA was employed as the template in profiling TCR beta VDJ and CDR3. MiXCR, run by TCRdb on the reads, gives a single entry per CDR3 protein. The table lists under 200,000 distinct CDR3 sequences, around 45% of them singletons. The TCR originated in a human donor in good health. The sample taken for sequencing was sorted CD4+, CD8+, or CD8+CD57+ T cells (not recorded which) from PBMCs.

The CDR3 region is CATTSGAYEQYF. CDR3 nucleotide sequence: TGTGCCACCACTAGCGGAGCCTACGAGCAGTACTTC. The genes are TRBV24-1 and TRBJ2-7; TRBD2 matches at 7 bases. CDR1 is KGHDR, CDR2 SFDVKD, per germline. V trimming: 8 bases; J trimming: 2 bases; junction bases outside the gene matches: 2. The CDR3 extends over 12 amino acids.